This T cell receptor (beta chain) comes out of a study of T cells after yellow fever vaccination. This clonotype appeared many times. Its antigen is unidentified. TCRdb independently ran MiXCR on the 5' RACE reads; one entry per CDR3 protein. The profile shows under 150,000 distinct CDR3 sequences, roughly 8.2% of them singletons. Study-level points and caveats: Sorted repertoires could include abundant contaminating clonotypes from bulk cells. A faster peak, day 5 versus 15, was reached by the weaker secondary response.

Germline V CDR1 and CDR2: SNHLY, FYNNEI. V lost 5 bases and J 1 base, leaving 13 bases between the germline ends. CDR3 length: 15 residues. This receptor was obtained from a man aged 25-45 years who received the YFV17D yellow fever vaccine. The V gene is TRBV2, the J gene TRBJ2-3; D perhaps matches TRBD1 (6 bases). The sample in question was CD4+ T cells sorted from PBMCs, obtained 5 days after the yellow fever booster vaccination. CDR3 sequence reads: CASSLRGLGTDTQYF. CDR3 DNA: TGTGCCAGCAGTCTCAGGGGATTAGGCACAGATACGCAGTATTTT.